Sequencing of this T cell receptor beta chain was carried out in a study of blood T cell repertoires in COVID-19 (dated by TCRdb to between 2020 and 2021). Background on the whole study: Collaborator samples came from the United States, Italy and Spain and covered acute and convalescent phases of COVID-19. Where available, HLA class I and class II types were obtained from metadata supplied by the sample provider rather than from assay-based typing. The sample metadata nearly always contained a de-identified subject ID, COVID-19 status, age in years and sex. The repertoires were made available in a free public database intended to serve as a resource for research on the immune response to SARS-CoV-2. The prospective study material was composed of cDNA or gDNA derived from T cells, B-cell-depleted T cells, or PBMCs. Subjects who had been exposed to COVID-19, were actively infected with it, or had recovered from it provided the deeply sampled blood TCRbeta repertoires that made up the dataset. The samples were drawn from the first 160 participants of the ongoing ImmuneRACE study and from more than 1,000 subjects provided by 6 global collaborators. On the study overall, not on this receptor specifically: The quantity of clinical and demographic metadata differed by source and by participant and was supplied without curation.

The immunoSEQ Assay, a bias-controlled multiplex PCR, was used to amplify TCRbeta CDR3 regions from genomic DNA. The study's processing was this. The number of nucleated cells in each sample was estimated by amplification of reference gene primers within the assay. Sequence reads were collapsed and filtered to measure the absolute abundance of every unique TCRbeta CDR3 rearrangement. Productive Simpson clonality was computed per sample as the square root of Simpson's diversity index over productive rearrangements. Drawn from immuneACCESS, this table holds only the in-frame rearrangements with V and J called that TCRdb kept. Clones are partly lost; checked studies trace under half to an unresolved V gene and leave the rest unexplained. V and J calls and clone size are as listed in that table; D and trimming were resolved from the DNA. This sample lists some 110,000 clones; 80% to 85% were detected once. Under 8% of the sample is held by the ten biggest clonotypes.

This clone has a single count. This clone's antigen is unknown. Nothing much larger sits one base from this clone, and base qualities are not available. Compared with germline, V lacks 3 bases and J lacks 4 bases; bases without a gene match: 8. Via the germline V gene, CDR1 is KGHSH and CDR2 LQKENI. Reading from cysteine to phenylalanine, the CDR3 counts 16 amino acids. Kept here is only the CDR3 DNA, which spans 48 bases and is read in frame from base 1. Each collaborating institution followed its own protocols to collect whole blood in K2EDTA tubes. For TCRbeta analysis, collaborator samples were shipped as frozen whole blood, as isolated PBMCs, or as DNA extracted from either sample type.

The clonotype was recovered from a man aged 70 or older with acute or convalescent COVID-19. The V and J genes are TRBV18 and TRBJ1-3; 8 junctional bases match TRBD1. The source material was peripheral blood. The sequence in DNA is TGTGCCAGCTCACCGTCCCAGGGGGCGCAAGGAAACACCATATATTTT. Its protein is CASSPSQGAQGNTIYF.